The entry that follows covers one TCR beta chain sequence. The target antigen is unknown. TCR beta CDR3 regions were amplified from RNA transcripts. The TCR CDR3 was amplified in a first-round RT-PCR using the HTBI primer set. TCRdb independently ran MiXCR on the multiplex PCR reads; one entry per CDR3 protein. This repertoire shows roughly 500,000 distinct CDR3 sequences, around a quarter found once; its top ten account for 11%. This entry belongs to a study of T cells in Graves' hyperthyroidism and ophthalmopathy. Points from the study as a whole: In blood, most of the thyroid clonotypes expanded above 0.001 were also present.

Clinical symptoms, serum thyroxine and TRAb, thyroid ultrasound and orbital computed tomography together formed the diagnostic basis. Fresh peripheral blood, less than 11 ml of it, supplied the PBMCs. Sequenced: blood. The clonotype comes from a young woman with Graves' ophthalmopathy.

The CDR3 coding sequence is TGTGCCAGCAGTTACTCGACCAGCAGCAATCAGCCCCAGCATTTT. Its protein product is CASSYSTSSNQPQHF. The rearrangement links TRBV6-5 to TRBJ1-5; D is ambiguous. CDR1 and CDR2 from the germline V gene are MNHEY and SVGAGI. V lost 0 bases and J 1 base, leaving 7 bases between the germline ends. The CDR3 contains 15 residues.